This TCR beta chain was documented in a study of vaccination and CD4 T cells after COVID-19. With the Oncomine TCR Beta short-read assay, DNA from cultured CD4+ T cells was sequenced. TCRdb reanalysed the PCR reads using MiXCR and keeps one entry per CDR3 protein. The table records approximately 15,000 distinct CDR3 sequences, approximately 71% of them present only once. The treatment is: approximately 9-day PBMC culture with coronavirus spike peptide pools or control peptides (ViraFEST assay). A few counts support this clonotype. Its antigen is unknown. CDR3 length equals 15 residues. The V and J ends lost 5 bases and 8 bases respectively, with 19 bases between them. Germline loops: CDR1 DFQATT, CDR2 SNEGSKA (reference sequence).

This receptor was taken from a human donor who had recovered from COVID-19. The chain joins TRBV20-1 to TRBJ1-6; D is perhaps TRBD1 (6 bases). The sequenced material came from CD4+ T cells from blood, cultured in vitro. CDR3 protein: CSAPSFGGAYSPLHF. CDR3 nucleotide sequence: TGCAGTGCTCCCTCTTTTGGGGGGGCGTATTCACCCCTCCACTTT.